Reported below is one T cell receptor beta chain. Antigen specificity is unknown. The germline V gene encodes CDR1 MNHEY and CDR2 SVGAGI. The CDR3 is 15 residues long. V was clipped by 7 bases and J by 4 bases, with 16 bases between them. This sample is part of a study of T cell repertoires in cytomegalovirus infection. TCRdb re-analysed the reads in MiXCR, keeping a single row per CDR3 protein. The sample has roughly 700,000 distinct CDR3 sequences, about 33% seen once. Findings of the study overall: Clonotype analysis showed dominance of the ex vivo response by HLA-C-restricted CMV-specific TCR beta clonotypes.

This sequence originates from a human donor in good health (CMV status not recorded). Some clones in this sample may be carry-over from other donors' samples. The V and J genes are TRBV6-5 and TRBJ2-2; maybe TRBD2 (6 bases). This sample comprised cultured PBMCs, obtained from culture after CMV antigen stimulation. The CDR3 loop is CASTWGAGFTGELFF. CDR3 in DNA: TGTGCCAGCACCTGGGGCGCGGGGTTCACCGGGGAGCTGTTTTTT.